These 13 T cell receptor beta chains came from one sample sequenced in a study of blood T cell repertoires in COVID-19. Produced via immunoSEQ multiplex PCR; TCRdb's table is partial and in-frame only. This sample yields 150,000 to 200,000 clones, of which 70% to 90% are seen a single time; around 3% belongs to the top ten. The sequenced sample consisted of peripheral blood. The receptors stem from a man in his fifties or sixties with acute or convalescent COVID-19.

The chain recombines TRBV7-8 with TRBJ2-5; D is ambiguous. V lost 3 bases and J lost 5, with 10 bases in between. Germline CDR1 SGHVS, CDR2 FQNEAQ. The CDR3 consists of 13 residues. The CDR3 sequence is CASSFVARETQYF. CDR3 sequence (DNA): TGTGCCAGCAGCTTTGTAGCAAGGGAGACCCAGTACTTC.

This clone has a single count. The CDR3 region is CASSSDRGMSNTEAFF. For the CDR3, the DNA is TGTGCCAGTAGCTCGGACAGGGGGATGTCGAACACTGAAGCTTTCTTT. The genes are TRBV19 and TRBJ1-1, with 10 nucleotides matching TRBD1. The CDR3 is 16 amino acids. CDR1 and CDR2 (germline): LNHDA, SQIVND (reference sequence). V trimming: 6 bases; J trimming: 1 base; junction bases outside the gene matches: 8.

V gene TRBV9 combines with J gene TRBJ1-1; D unresolved. The CDR3 is 14 residues long. V was cut by 1 base and J by 11 bases, with 18 bases left in between. Germline CDR1 and CDR2: SGDLS and YYNGEE. CDR3 in DNA: TGTGCCAGCAGCGTAAACTCTCTGACAAGTAAGGCTTTCTTT. Encoded protein: CASSVNSLTSKAFF.

The genes are TRBV2 and TRBJ1-5; D may be TRBD1 (5 bases). Trimming pared 3 bases from V and 6 bases from J, leaving 15 bases between. Germline V gene lookup returns CDR1 SNHLY and CDR2 FYNNEI. The CDR3 loop spans 15 amino acids. This CDR3 reads CASSELAGIGQPQHF. The CDR3 nucleotides read TGTGCCAGCAGTGAGTTGGCAGGGATTGGTCAGCCCCAGCATTTT.

For this clone: This specimen includes other DNA sequences encoding the same CDR3. The rearrangement links TRBV7-2 to TRBJ1-5; perhaps TRBD1 as D (6 bases). V was pared by 1 base and J by 0 bases, with 10 bases between. Per germline, CDR1 SGHTA and CDR2 FQGNSA. The CDR3 covers 16 residues. The CDR3 sequence: CASSLGTAYSNQPQHF. The CDR3 coding sequence is TGTGCCAGCAGCTTAGGGACAGCGTATAGCAATCAGCCCCAGCATTTT.

The chain carries TRBV5-8 and TRBJ2-7; 7 nucleotides agree with TRBD1. Germline CDR1 is SGHTS and CDR2 is YDEGEE. The CDR3 runs to 17 residues. Losses at the gene ends were 6 bases for V and 2 bases for J; bases not matched to a gene: 17. The CDR3 DNA sequence: TGTGCCAGCATCTACCCAAGGGTGACAGGGTTTCCCTACGAGCAGTACTTC. It specifies CASIYPRVTGFPYEQYF.

The gene calls are TRBV6-5 and TRBJ1-5, with TRBD1 identical over 9 bases. This CDR3 spans 15 amino acids. V gave up 6 bases and J gave up 6 bases; unmatched junction bases: 9. The germline V gene has CDR1 MNHEY and CDR2 SVGAGI. In DNA, the CDR3 is TGTGCCAGCAGACCCGGGACAGGGACGGTTCAGCCCCAGCATTTT. It specifies CASRPGTGTVQPQHF.

V is TRBV6-5 and J is TRBJ1-5; D is undetermined. The ends were cut back, 0 bases at V and 1 base at J, with 7 bases in the middle. The V gene's germline CDR1 is MNHEY and CDR2 SVGAGI. This CDR3 comprises 15 residues. For the CDR3, the DNA is TGTGCCAGCAGTTACTCGCTGCGGAGCAATCAGCCCCAGCATTTT. It specifies CASSYSLRSNQPQHF.

This chain connects TRBV6-1 to TRBJ1-1, with D tentatively TRBD1 (5 bases). In germline, CDR1 is MNHNS, CDR2 SASEGT. Trimming shortened V by 11 bases and J by 3 bases, and 10 bases separated the two germline ends. CDR3 size: 11 residues. CDR3 DNA: TGTGCCGCCGGGGGACACACTGAAGCTTTCTTT. Amino acids: CAAGGHTEAFF.

This chain joins TRBV7-2 and TRBJ2-2; 9 bases fit TRBD2. Trimming cost V 5 bases and J 6 bases; bases outside gene matches: 4. Germline CDR1 and CDR2: SGHTA and FQGNSA. This CDR3 is built from 14 residues. The CDR3 nucleotides read TGTGCCAGCAGCCTGGGACTAGCTCCCGGGGAGCTGTTTTTT. As protein: CASSLGLAPGELFF.

V and J are TRBV18 and TRBJ2-3; TRBD2 might be the D (6 bases). V lost 2 bases to trimming and J lost 1 base, with 13 bases between them. In germline, CDR1 is KGHSH, CDR2 LQKENI. The CDR3 covers 16 residues. The CDR3 DNA reads TGTGCCAGCTCACCAAGCCAGGACTACGGCACAGATACGCAGTATTTT. Protein sequence: CASSPSQDYGTDTQYF.

This clone was seen a single time. The rearrangement uses TRBV10-2 and TRBJ1-6; 7 bases are shared with TRBD1. CDR1 is WSHSY, CDR2 SAAADI, per germline. The CDR3 is made up of 13 amino acids. V lost 11 bases and J lost 6; bases outside the gene matches: 7. The CDR3 DNA follows: TGCGCCGGGGGACAGTCTTTTAATTCACCCCTCCACTTT. Translation gives CAGGQSFNSPLHF.

The chain links TRBV11-2 to TRBJ2-3; possible D gene TRBD2, 6 bases. V lost 0 bases and J lost 11, with 12 bases in between. Germline values: CDR1 SGHAT, CDR2 FQNNGV. This CDR3 region has 13 residues. The CDR3 loop is CASSLDWREGQYF. As DNA, the CDR3 is TGTGCCAGCAGCTTAGATTGGAGGGAAGGGCAGTATTTT. The full variable domain, in which reference TRBV11-2 and TRBJ2-3 provide the parts outside the CDR3, is EAGVAQSPRYKIIEKRQSVAFWCNPISGHATLYWYQQILGQGPKLLIQFQNNGVVDDSQLPKDRFSAERLKGVDSTLKIQPAKLEDSAVYLCASSLDWREGQYFGPGTRLTVL.